One sample yielded the 24 T cell receptor beta chains listed below, sequenced in a study of Ad26.COV2.S vaccination and SARS-CoV-2 variants. Measured with immunoSEQ multiplex PCR; TCRdb has only the in-frame clones, and not every one. The repertoire holds about 410,000 clones, with 80% to 95% as singletons. The treatment here: some 20 received Ad26.COV2.S at low or high dose, single or two shots; 5 received placebo; per-sample allocation not given. Samples analyzed were those drawn on day 63 after the first vaccine or placebo injection. The material sequenced was peripheral blood, taken in a trial of Ad26.COV2.S vaccine versus placebo. All receptors come from a person aged 18-65 years who received the Ad26.COV2.S COVID-19 vaccine or a placebo.

The chain uses TRBV11-2 and TRBJ1-4, with 8 bases aligning to TRBD1. Germline V gene lookup returns CDR1 SGHAT and CDR2 FQNNGV. The trim removed 1 base at V and 7 bases at J, leaving 5 bases unmatched. This CDR3 is built from 15 residues. The CDR3 protein is CASSLGTGSGEKLFF. The CDR3 bases are TGTGCCAGCAGCTTAGGGACAGGGTCGGGTGAAAAACTGTTTTTT.

This chain joins TRBV5-6 and TRBJ1-6; D might be TRBD1 (6 bases). The CDR3 totals 15 residues. The V and J ends lost 3 bases and 1 base respectively, with 8 bases between them. CDR1 and CDR2 from the germline V gene are SGHDT and YYEEEE. The CDR3 protein is CASSWRGSYNSPLHF. CDR3 nucleotide sequence: TGTGCCAGCAGCTGGAGGGGGTCCTATAATTCACCCCTCCACTTT.

This sequence joins TRBV5-1 and TRBJ1-3; D remains ambiguous. The CDR3 has 15 residues. Germline CDR1 is SGHRS and CDR2 is YFSETQ. V was trimmed by 0 bases and J by 1 base, leaving 8 bases between them. The CDR3 reads CASSLAGSSGNTIYF. As DNA, the CDR3 is TGCGCCAGCAGCTTGGCGGGCTCGTCTGGAAACACCATATATTTT.

The chain uses TRBV4-3 and TRBJ1-2, with 7 bases fitting TRBD1. The CDR3 contains 19 residues. V was clipped by 4 bases and J by 4 bases; unmatched bases: 21. Germline CDR1 LGHNA, CDR2 YSLEER. Here the CDR3 DNA reads TGCGCCAGCAGCCTAGAACCCCTCAGACCCGACAGGGTTTCCTATGGCTACACCTTC. Amino acids: CASSLEPLRPDRVSYGYTF.

This chain uses TRBV4-3 with TRBJ2-7; 14 bases are a match to TRBD2. Looked up from germline, CDR1 is LGHNA and CDR2 is YSLEER. This CDR3 is built from 16 residues. With V trimmed by 4 bases and J by 3 bases, 5 bases remained unmatched. This CDR3 reads CASSRRLAGGLYEQYF. CDR3 DNA sequence: TGCGCCAGCAGCCGCCGACTAGCGGGGGGGCTCTACGAGCAGTACTTC.

The chain uses TRBV6-6 and TRBJ2-2, with D perhaps TRBD2 (6 bases). The CDR3 totals 14 residues. Trimming left V 0 bases short and J 6 bases short, with 8 bases between. The germline gives CDR1 MNHNY, CDR2 SVGAGI (reference sequence). For the CDR3, the DNA is TGTGCCAGCAGTTACTCCGGGGGAGCCGGGGAGCTGTTTTTT. It specifies CASSYSGGAGELFF.

The chain is built from TRBV19 and TRBJ2-2; 9 nucleotides match TRBD2. The CDR3 is made up of 15 amino acids. Germline CDR1 is LNHDA and CDR2 is SQIVND (reference sequence). J was trimmed by 3 bases and V by 3 bases; bases with no gene match: 2. The CDR3 DNA reads as TGTGCCAGTAGTATGACTAGCGGCCACACCGGGGAGCTGTTTTTT. Encoded protein: CASSMTSGHTGELFF. Complete variable domain (other parts from reference TRBV19 and TRBJ2-2): DGGITQSPKYLFRKEGQNVTLSCEQNLNHDAMYWYRQDPGQGLRLIYYSQIVNDFQKGDIAEGYSVSREKKESFPLTVTSAQKNPTAFYLCASSMTSGHTGELFFGEGSRLTVL.

This clone has just a few counts. CDR3 amino acids: CASSVKGVGSSNRYTF. In DNA form, the CDR3 reads TGTGCCAGCAGCGTGAAGGGGGTTGGAAGTTCTAATCGCTACACCTTC. The rearrangement joins TRBV5-6 to TRBJ1-2; D may be TRBD1 (6 bases). The CDR3 consists of 16 residues. Germline loops: CDR1 SGHDT, CDR2 YYEEEE. The V gene lost 4 bases and the J gene lost 9 bases, with 25 bases spanning the gap.

CDR3 region: CASSLTGDSNQPQHF. CDR3 in DNA: TGTGCCAGCAGCTTGACAGGGGATAGCAATCAGCCCCAGCATTTT. V gene TRBV7-9 combines with J gene TRBJ1-5, with 8 bases lining up with TRBD1. Per the germline V gene, CDR1 is SEHNR and CDR2 is FQNEAQ (reference sequence). The ends lost 3 bases at V and 0 bases at J; junction bases unmatched: 1. The length of the CDR3 is 15 residues.

This clone showed up just once. The rearrangement joins TRBV28 to TRBJ2-3, with 8 bases lining up with TRBD2. CDR1 and CDR2 (germline): MDHEN, SYDVKM. V shed 8 bases and J 8 bases; nucleotides not matched to a gene: 9. The CDR3 totals 13 residues. The CDR3 reads CASQAGALGTQYF. The CDR3 region has the DNA TGTGCCAGCCAAGCGGGGGCCCTTGGTACGCAGTATTTT.

V is TRBV9 and J is TRBJ2-4; tentative D call: TRBD2 (7 bases). The V end lost 4 bases, the J end lost 0 bases, and 11 bases lay between the germline ends. CDR1 is SGDLS and CDR2 is YYNGEE in the germline V gene. The length of the CDR3 is 15 residues. CDR3 in amino acids: CASSPGGLAKNIQYF. DNA for the CDR3: TGTGCCAGCAGCCCCGGGGGGCTAGCCAAAAACATTCAGTACTTC.

The chain carries TRBV7-2 and TRBJ1-2, with TRBD1 as a possible D gene (5 bases). Trimming stripped 3 bases from V and 3 bases from J, with 17 bases between. Germline-derived CDR1 and CDR2 are SGHTA and FQGNSA. This CDR3 is 16 amino acids long. The CDR3 protein is CASSLGVGTVDYGYTF. CDR3 nucleotides: TGTGCCAGCAGCTTGGGGGTGGGGACGGTAGACTATGGCTACACCTTC.

CDR3 sequence: CATSDSPGPRELFF. In nucleotides, the CDR3 is TGTGCCACCAGTGATTCCCCGGGACCTCGTGAGCTGTTTTTT. This chain connects TRBV24-1 to TRBJ2-2; D may be TRBD1 or TRBD2 (5 bases each). This CDR3 is 14 amino acids long. Deletions cut 2 bases from V and 11 bases from J, with 14 bases between. The germline CDR1 and CDR2 sequences are KGHDR and SFDVKD.

The chain is built from TRBV11-2 and TRBJ1-2; the match to TRBD1 covers 7 bases. From germline, CDR1 is SGHAT and CDR2 FQNNGV. The CDR3 is 18 residues long. Trimming took 1 base from V and 3 from J; bases not matched to a gene: 14. As DNA, the CDR3 is TGTGCCAGCAGCTTAGTCAGGGGGGCATCCTTAATCGACTATGGCTACACCTTC. It specifies CASSLVRGASLIDYGYTF.

The chain is built from TRBV5-4 and TRBJ2-7; D perhaps matches TRBD1 (6 bases). CDR3 length equals 14 residues. Germline V lookup: CDR1 SGHNT, CDR2 YYREEE (reference sequence). Trimming pared 0 bases from V and 2 bases from J, leaving 9 bases between. CDR3 amino acids: CASSLDTGTYEQYF. DNA for the CDR3: TGTGCCAGCAGCTTGGACACAGGGACCTACGAGCAGTACTTC.

Points on this clone: Other DNA sequences in the sample encode the same CDR3. This chain links TRBV12-3 or TRBV12-4 with TRBJ2-6; no reliable D call. The CDR3 runs 13 residues. V lost 6 bases to trimming and J lost 4 bases, with 7 bases between them. The CDR3 loop is CASSPSGANVLTF. The CDR3 nucleotides read TGTGCCAGCAGCCCTTCCGGGGCCAACGTCCTGACTTTC.

The chain has TRBV19 and TRBJ2-7, with D unclear. Trimming removed 6 bases at V and 1 base at J, with 10 bases between. There are 13 residues in the CDR3. Germline CDR1 reads LNHDA; CDR2 reads SQIVND (reference sequence). The CDR3: CASSRDGSYEQYF. CDR3 sequence (DNA): TGTGCCAGTAGCCGTGATGGTTCCTACGAGCAGTACTTC.

The chain is built from TRBV28 and TRBJ2-1; 11 bases are a match to TRBD2. This CDR3 has 15 residues. In germline, CDR1 is MDHEN, CDR2 SYDVKM. The ends lost 5 bases at V and 1 base at J; junction bases unmatched: 1. For the CDR3, the DNA is TGTGCCAGCAGTGTAGCGGGGGGGTCCTACAATGAGCAGTTCTTC. As protein: CASSVAGGSYNEQFF. The complete variable domain, with remaining parts taken from reference TRBV28 and TRBJ2-1, reads DVKVTQSSRYLVKRTGEKVFLECVQDMDHENMFWYRQDPGLGLRLIYFSYDVKMKEKGDIPEGYSVSREKKERFSLILESASTNQTSMYLCASSVAGGSYNEQFFGPGTRLTVL.

V gene TRBV3-1 (or the pseudogene TRBV3-2) combines with J gene TRBJ2-5; D is perhaps TRBD1 (5 bases). Deletions cut 0 bases from V and 4 bases from J, with 6 bases between. Germline loops: CDR1 LGHDT, CDR2 YNNKEL (reference sequence). The CDR3 length is 13 residues. CDR3 DNA sequence: TGTGCCAGCAGCCAAGAGCAGGGAGAGACCCAGTACTTC. Its translation: CASSQEQGETQYF.

The J gene is TRBJ2-1, the V gene TRBV2, with 12 bases lining up with TRBD2. CDR3 size: 14 residues. V lost 8 bases, J lost 10 bases, and 9 bases stayed unmatched. CDR1 is SNHLY and CDR2 is FYNNEI in the germline V gene. The CDR3 bases are TGTGCCAGCTCCGCTAGCGGGGGGGTTGGCGAGCAGTTCTTC. Protein sequence: CASSASGGVGEQFF.

The gene calls are TRBV5-1 and TRBJ1-2; 11 bases are a match to TRBD1. There are 17 residues in the CDR3. In germline, CDR1 is SGHRS, CDR2 YFSETQ. Germline trimming cut 4 bases from V and 4 bases from J; bases unmatched to any gene: 12. CDR3 DNA: TGCGCCAGCAGCCCGGCACCGGGACAGGGGGTTCTCTATGGCTACACCTTC. It codes for CASSPAPGQGVLYGYTF.

Concerning this clone itself: An end of the junction does not agree with germline; a read error may underlie this. The V call is TRBV7-7, the J call TRBJ2-5; tentatively, D is TRBD2 (6 bases). CDR3 length equals 18 residues. Germline V CDR1 and CDR2: SSHAT, FNYEAQ (reference sequence). CDR3 region: CASSPKPWDSGGQETQYF. The CDR3 DNA reads TGTGCTAGCAGCCCCAAACCGTGGGACTCTGGGGGCCAAGAGACCCAGTACTTC.

The chain couples TRBV12-3 or TRBV12-4 to TRBJ1-4; D uncertain. V lost 6 bases and J lost 0, with 5 bases in between. This CDR3 spans 13 amino acids. CDR3 DNA sequence: TGTGCCAGCAGCAGTACAACTAATGAAAAACTGTTTTTT. Amino acids: CASSSTTNEKLFF.

The chain carries TRBV13 and TRBJ2-3; TRBD2 agrees at 7 bases. V was clipped by 2 bases and J by 5 bases; unmatched bases: 16. The CDR3 contains 18 residues. Looked up from germline, CDR1 is PRHDT and CDR2 is FYEKMQ (reference sequence). The CDR3 protein is CASSLNGRVWEERDTQYF. The DNA of the CDR3 is TGTGCCAGCAGCTTAAATGGGAGGGTTTGGGAAGAAAGAGATACGCAGTATTTT.